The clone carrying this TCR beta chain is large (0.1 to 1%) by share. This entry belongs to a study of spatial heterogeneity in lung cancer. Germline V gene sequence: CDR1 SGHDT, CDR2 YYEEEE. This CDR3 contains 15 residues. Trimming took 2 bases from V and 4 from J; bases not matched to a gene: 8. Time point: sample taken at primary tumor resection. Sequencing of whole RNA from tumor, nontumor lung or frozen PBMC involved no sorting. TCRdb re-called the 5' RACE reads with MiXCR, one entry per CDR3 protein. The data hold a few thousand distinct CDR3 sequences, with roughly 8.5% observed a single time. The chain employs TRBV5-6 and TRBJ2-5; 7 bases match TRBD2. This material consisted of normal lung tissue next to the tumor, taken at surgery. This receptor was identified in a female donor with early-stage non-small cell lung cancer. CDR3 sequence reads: CASSFELGGSETQYF. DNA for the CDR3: TGTGCCAGCAGCTTTGAATTGGGAGGGTCAGAGACCCAGTACTTC. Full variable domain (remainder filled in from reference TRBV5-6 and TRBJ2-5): DAGVTQSPTHLIKTRGQQVTLRCSPKSGHDTVSWYQQALGQGPQFIFQYYEEEERQRGNFPDRFSGHQFPNYSSELNVNALLLGDSALYLCASSFELGGSETQYFGPGTRLLVL.